A single sample is the source of the 26 T cell receptor beta chains below, sequenced in a study of cytomegalovirus exposure and HLA in healthy donors. It was with 60 Vbeta and 13 Jbeta primers that the PCR ran. The method was immunoSEQ multiplex PCR; TCRdb's version includes in-frame clones alone and lacks a portion of them. There are about 200,000 clones in the sample; more than 65% occur only once, and about 1.7% lies in the top ten. The specimen sequenced was PBMCs. Source of these receptors: a man in his fifties or sixties in good health and CMV-seronegative.

J is TRBJ1-2 and V is TRBV9; the D is unclear. Germline CDR1 is SGDLS and CDR2 is YYNGEE. V was pared by 4 bases and J by 8 bases, with 18 bases between. This CDR3 has 14 amino acids. The CDR3 nucleotides read TGTGCCAGCAGCACCTCTACGGGGATGGTCGGCTACACCTTC. Its protein is CASSTSTGMVGYTF.

A single count supports this clone. The V and J genes are TRBV18 and TRBJ2-1; TRBD2 is a possible D gene (5 bases). The CDR3 runs 12 residues. V lost 1 base, J lost 9 bases, and 7 bases lay in between. Germline lookup yields CDR1 KGHSH and CDR2 LQKENI. In DNA, the CDR3 is TGTGCCAGCTCACCACTGGCGGGTGAGCAGTTCTTC. Protein sequence: CASSPLAGEQFF.

The chain combines TRBV25-1 with TRBJ1-4; D ambiguous. Germline V gene sequence: CDR1 MGHDK, CDR2 SYGVNS. V was trimmed by 8 bases and J by 7 bases, leaving 14 bases between them. This CDR3 spans 13 amino acids. For the CDR3, the DNA is TGTGCCAGCCGGAACCTAGGTAGTGAAAAACTGTTTTTT. This codes for CASRNLGSEKLFF.

V and J are TRBV5-6 and TRBJ2-7; a weak D match, TRBD1 (5 bases). Trimming shortened V by 1 base and J by 7 bases, and 18 bases separated the two germline ends. This CDR3 is built from 15 residues. CDR1 and CDR2 from the germline V gene are SGHDT and YYEEEE. The DNA of the CDR3 is TGTGCCAGCAGCTTGAAACAGGTGGGGCTAGGGGAGCAGTACTTC. Translating it yields CASSLKQVGLGEQYF.

The genes are TRBV21-1 and TRBJ2-2; the table calls TRBD1, which could not be checked here. TRBV21-1 is reported as a pseudogene. The CDR3 has 15 residues. The CDR3 coding sequence is TGTGCCAGCAGCAAAGCGTCAGGGGGCACCGGGGAGCTGTTTTTT. This codes for CASSKASGGTGELFF.

The V and J genes are TRBV4-1 and TRBJ2-3; possible D gene TRBD1, 6 bases. Trimming stripped 0 bases from V and 4 bases from J, with 14 bases between. The CDR3 length is 16 residues. Per the germline V gene, CDR1 is MGHRA and CDR2 is YSYEKL. The CDR3 region has the DNA TGCGCCAGCAGCCAAGACTCGGCAGGGGTACCAGATACGCAGTATTTT. Translation: CASSQDSAGVPDTQYF.

The genes are TRBV28 and TRBJ2-1; 11 nucleotides agree with TRBD2. The germline V gene has CDR1 MDHEN and CDR2 SYDVKM. The CDR3 has 15 residues. The ends lost 4 bases at V and 1 base at J; junction bases unmatched: 0. DNA of the CDR3: TGTGCCAGCAGTTCTAGCGGGAGGTCCTACAATGAGCAGTTCTTC. Amino acid sequence: CASSSSGRSYNEQFF. The full variable domain, completed using reference TRBV28 and TRBJ2-1, is DVKVTQSSRYLVKRTGEKVFLECVQDMDHENMFWYRQDPGLGLRLIYFSYDVKMKEKGDIPEGYSVSREKKERFSLILESASTNQTSMYLCASSSSGRSYNEQFFGPGTRLTVL.

The chain couples TRBV6-1 to TRBJ2-7; 10 bases fit TRBD2. The CDR3 contains 12 residues. With V trimmed by 8 bases and J by 4 bases, 2 bases remained unmatched. The germline V gene has CDR1 MNHNS and CDR2 SASEGT. In DNA form, the CDR3 reads TGTGCCAGCGGGGGACTAGCGTACGAGCAGTACTTC. It encodes CASGGLAYEQYF.

This chain joins TRBV27 and TRBJ1-2; unclear D gene. The V end lost 6 bases, the J end lost 7 bases, and 12 bases lay between the germline ends. Looked up from germline, CDR1 is MNHEY and CDR2 is SMNVEV (reference sequence). The CDR3 loop spans 12 amino acids. CDR3 amino acids: CASRNTLRGYTF. The CDR3 DNA follows: TGTGCCAGCAGGAACACCCTCCGTGGCTACACCTTC.

This sequence joins TRBV7-2 and TRBJ2-2; 10 positions agree with TRBD2. This CDR3 contains 16 residues. Per the germline V gene, CDR1 is SGHTA and CDR2 is FQGNSA. V shed 4 bases, J shed 5 bases, and the junction held 7 bases outside the gene matches. CDR3 sequence reads: CASSSPLAGETGELFF. DNA for the CDR3: TGTGCCAGCAGCTCCCCCCTAGCGGGAGAAACCGGGGAGCTGTTTTTT.

CDR3: CASSLWGPGQGYEQYF. The DNA of the CDR3 is TGTGCCAGCAGTTTATGGGGACCGGGACAGGGATACGAGCAGTACTTC. The chain recombines TRBV27 with TRBJ2-7; 9 bases line up with TRBD1. The CDR3 is 16 amino acids. With V trimmed by 1 base and J by 4 bases, 8 bases remained unmatched. The germline gives CDR1 MNHEY, CDR2 SMNVEV (reference sequence).

The sample holds one count of this clone. J is TRBJ2-1 and V is TRBV7-3; TRBD1 aligns across 8 bases. The germline V gene has CDR1 SGHTA and CDR2 FQGTGA. The CDR3 totals 15 residues. V was pared by 5 bases and J by 3 bases, with 6 bases of the junction left unmatched. The CDR3 coding sequence is TGTGCCAGCAGCCCGGGACAGGAGTACTACAATGAGCAGTTCTTC. This codes for CASSPGQEYYNEQFF.

This clone was seen a single time. CDR3 nucleotides: TGTGCCAGCAGCGTAGGGTCGGGACTAGCGAGCGATGAGCAGTTCTTC. This encodes CASSVGSGLASDEQFF. V and J are TRBV9 and TRBJ2-1, with 10 bases aligning to TRBD2. The CDR3 is made up of 16 amino acids. Trimming removed 0 bases from V and 8 bases from J; junction bases left unmatched: 8. Per the germline V gene, CDR1 is SGDLS and CDR2 is YYNGEE.

The V gene is TRBV4-1, the J gene TRBJ2-3; 9 bases align to TRBD1. J lost 2 bases, V lost 6 bases, and 6 bases had no gene match. The CDR3 consists of 15 residues. Looked up from germline, CDR1 is MGHRA and CDR2 is YSYEKL. The CDR3 region is CASRTGQGNTDTQYF. In DNA form, the CDR3 reads TGCGCCAGCAGAACTGGACAGGGGAACACAGATACGCAGTATTTT.

This chain joins TRBV29-1 and TRBJ2-1; 10 bases are a match to TRBD2. This CDR3 is built from 16 residues. The junction had 7 bases not matched to a gene; V was cut back by 5 bases and J by 0 bases. Germline CDR1 and CDR2: SQVTM and ANQGSEA. Here the CDR3 reads CSVRLAGDSSYNEQFF. The CDR3 DNA reads TGCAGCGTTCGCCTAGCGGGAGACAGCTCCTACAATGAGCAGTTCTTC.

The chain carries TRBV4-2 and TRBJ1-2; D unresolved. The CDR3 consists of 15 residues. Germline V gene lookup returns CDR1 LGHNA and CDR2 YNFKEQ. V was trimmed by 2 bases and J by 3 bases, leaving 13 bases between them. The CDR3 loop reads CASSQFVGRDYGYTF. The CDR3 coding sequence is TGTGCCAGCAGCCAATTCGTGGGGAGGGACTATGGCTACACCTTC.

The chain employs TRBV7-2 and TRBJ2-7, with D possibly matching TRBD2 (5 bases). The CDR3 is 13 residues long. V was shortened by 1 base and J by 6 bases, with 10 bases between the two germline ends. The V gene's germline CDR1 is SGHTA and CDR2 FQGNSA. CDR3 sequence reads: CASSLDGRGEQYF. Written as DNA, the CDR3 is TGTGCCAGCAGCTTAGATGGACGGGGCGAGCAGTACTTC.

The chain recombines TRBV12-2 with TRBJ2-1; no DNA check was done on the table's D call, TRBD1. TRBV12-2 is given as a pseudogene. The CDR3 is made up of 16 amino acids. Here the CDR3 DNA reads TGTGCAAGTCGCCCAACGAAAGGGGACAGGGTGGGTGAGCAGTTCTTC. Translation: CASRPTKGDRVGEQFF.

CDR3 nucleotide sequence: TGTGCCAGCAGGCCCTGGGGCGGCTACGAGCAGTACTTC. Encoded protein: CASRPWGGYEQYF. This chain uses TRBV6-5 with TRBJ2-7, with D perhaps TRBD1 (5 bases). Trimming shortened V by 6 bases and J by 3 bases, and 12 bases separated the two germline ends. The CDR3 extends over 13 amino acids. Germline CDR1 MNHEY, CDR2 SVGAGI.

The V and J genes are TRBV6-1 and TRBJ1-1; D perhaps matches TRBD1 (6 bases). The V gene's germline CDR1 is MNHNS and CDR2 SASEGT. The CDR3 length is 12 residues. With 5 bases removed from V and 11 bases from J, the gap between germline ends came to 15 bases. The CDR3 is CASSLIRQGAFF. As DNA, the CDR3 is TGTGCCAGCAGTTTAATAAGGCAGGGGGCTTTCTTT.

Here the CDR3 reads CSAALRVNEKLFF. DNA for the CDR3: TGCAGCGCCGCGCTCCGGGTGAATGAAAAACTGTTTTTT. The V and J genes are TRBV29-1 and TRBJ1-4; D ambiguous. In germline, CDR1 is SQVTM, CDR2 ANQGSEA. Trimming took 7 bases from V and 5 from J, leaving 14 bases between them. This CDR3 region has 13 residues.

The chain uses TRBV7-2 and TRBJ2-5; 8 bases are a match to TRBD2. Germline-derived CDR1 and CDR2 are SGHTA and FQGNSA. The length of the CDR3 is 13 residues. The trim removed 4 bases at V and 7 bases at J, leaving 5 bases unmatched. The CDR3 bases are TGTGCCAGCAGCTCAGGGACTAGTGGGACCCAGTACTTC. Its translation is CASSSGTSGTQYF.

This clone was seen a handful of times. This rearrangement joins TRBV2 to TRBJ1-4; D is possibly TRBD1 (6 bases). The ends were cut back, 7 bases at V and 8 bases at J, with 14 bases in the middle. The CDR3 totals 13 residues. Germline-derived CDR1 and CDR2 are SNHLY and FYNNEI. This CDR3 is CASMRARGEKLFF. Written as DNA, the CDR3 is TGTGCCAGCATGAGAGCTAGGGGGGAAAAACTGTTTTTT.

The rearrangement links TRBV4-1 to TRBJ1-6, with a weak D call TRBD1 (6 bases). The CDR3 spans 17 residues. The V and J ends lost 2 bases and 0 bases respectively, with 11 bases between them. The germline V gene encodes CDR1 MGHRA and CDR2 YSYEKL. The CDR3 sequence is CASSQIGQSSYNSPLHF. CDR3 DNA: TGCGCCAGCAGCCAAATAGGACAGAGCTCCTATAATTCACCCCTCCACTTT.

This chain uses TRBV7-6 with TRBJ1-1; D possibly corresponds to TRBD1 (5 bases). Trimming left V 5 bases short and J 0 bases short, with 10 bases between. The CDR3 runs 14 residues. CDR1 is SGHVS, CDR2 FNYEAQ, per germline. The CDR3 nucleotides are TGTGCCAGCAGCGCGGGGACTTTGAACACTGAAGCTTTCTTT. Translation: CASSAGTLNTEAFF.

The chain has TRBV9 and TRBJ2-3; 8 bases are a match to TRBD2. Trimming cost V 4 bases and J 4 bases; bases outside gene matches: 8. This CDR3 region has 15 residues. Germline CDR1 and CDR2: SGDLS and YYNGEE. The CDR3 DNA reads as TGTGCCAGCAGCATACAAGCGGGAGTTTCAGATACGCAGTATTTT. This sequence encodes CASSIQAGVSDTQYF.